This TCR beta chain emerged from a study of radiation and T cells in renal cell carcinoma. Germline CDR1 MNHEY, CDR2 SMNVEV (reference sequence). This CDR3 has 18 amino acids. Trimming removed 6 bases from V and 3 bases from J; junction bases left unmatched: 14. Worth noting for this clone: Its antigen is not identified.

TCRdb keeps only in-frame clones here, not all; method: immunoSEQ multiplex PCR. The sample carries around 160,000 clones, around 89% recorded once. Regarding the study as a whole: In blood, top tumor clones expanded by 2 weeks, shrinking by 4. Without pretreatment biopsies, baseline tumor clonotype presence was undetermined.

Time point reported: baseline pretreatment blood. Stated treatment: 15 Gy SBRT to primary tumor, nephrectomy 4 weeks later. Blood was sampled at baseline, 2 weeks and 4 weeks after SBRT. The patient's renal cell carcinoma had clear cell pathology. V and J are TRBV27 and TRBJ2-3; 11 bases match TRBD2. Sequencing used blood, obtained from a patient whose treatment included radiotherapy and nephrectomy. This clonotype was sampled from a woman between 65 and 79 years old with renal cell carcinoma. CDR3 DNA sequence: TGTGCCAGCAGAGGAGATTCGACTAGCGGGGTATCGACAGATACGCAGTATTTT. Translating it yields CASRGDSTSGVSTDTQYF.